This entry lists 3 T cell receptor beta chains sequenced from one sample in a study of blood T cell repertoires in COVID-19. Measured with immunoSEQ multiplex PCR; TCRdb has only the in-frame clones, and not every one. The sample has about 61,000 clones, 91% seen once. What was sequenced was peripheral blood. These receptors all stem from a human donor in a cohort sampled during active COVID-19.

CDR3 nucleotide sequence: TGTGCCAGCAGCTTAGGAGGGGATAATTCACCCCTCCACTTT. It yields the protein CASSLGGDNSPLHF. The V call is TRBV7-3, the J call TRBJ1-6, with a weak D call TRBD1 (5 bases). Germline lookup yields CDR1 SGHTA and CDR2 FQGTGA. There are 14 residues in the CDR3. The V end was cut by 2 bases, the J end by 5 bases, with 7 bases between.

This chain joins TRBV19 and TRBJ1-5, with TRBD1 identical over 10 bases. Germline CDR1 and CDR2: LNHDA and SQIVND (reference sequence). The V gene end was trimmed by 6 bases and the J gene end by 6 bases; junction bases not matched to a gene: 2. The CDR3 spans 13 residues. CDR3 DNA: TGTGCCAGTAGGGGGACAGGGGTTCAGCCCCAGCATTTT. Protein product: CASRGTGVQPQHF.

This clone is a singleton in its sample. The chain uses TRBV29-1 and TRBJ2-7; 8 nucleotides line up with TRBD2. Germline values: CDR1 SQVTM, CDR2 ANQGSEA. There are 15 residues in the CDR3. The V gene end was trimmed by 6 bases and the J gene end by 0 bases; junction bases not matched to a gene: 10. The CDR3, as DNA: TGCAGCGTCCGAACCGGACTAGCTAGCTCCTACGAGCAGTACTTC. It encodes CSVRTGLASSYEQYF.